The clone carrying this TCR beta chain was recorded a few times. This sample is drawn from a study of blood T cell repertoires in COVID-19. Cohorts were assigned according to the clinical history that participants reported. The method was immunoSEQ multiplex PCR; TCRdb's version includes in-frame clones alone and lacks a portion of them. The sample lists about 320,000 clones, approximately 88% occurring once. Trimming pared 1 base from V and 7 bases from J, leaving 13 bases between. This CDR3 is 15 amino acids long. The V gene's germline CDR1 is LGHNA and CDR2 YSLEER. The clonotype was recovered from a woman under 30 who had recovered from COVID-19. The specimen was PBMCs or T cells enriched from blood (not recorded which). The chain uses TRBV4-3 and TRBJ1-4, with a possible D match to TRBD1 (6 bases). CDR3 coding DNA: TGCGCCAGCAGCCAAGCAACAGGGTTTAGTGAAAAACTGTTTTTT. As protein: CASSQATGFSEKLFF.